The TCR beta chain under discussion was sequenced for a study of blood T cell repertoires in COVID-19. Whole-study context: Spain, Italy and the United States supplied samples that represented acute and convalescent COVID-19. In each case, the material was cDNA or gDNA derived from T cells, B-cell-depleted T cells, or PBMCs.

Germline-derived CDR1 and CDR2 are MNHNY and SVGAGI (reference sequence). The V end was cut by 11 bases, the J end by 6 bases, with 20 bases between. This CDR3 has 14 amino acids. Original processing methods: Quantification of nucleated cells was approximated via reference gene primer amplification. Produced via immunoSEQ multiplex PCR; TCRdb's table is partial and in-frame only. From that table come the V and J calls and clone size; the DNA was used to work out D and trimming. The sample has around 150,000 clones, 70% to 90% seen once. The chain links TRBV6-6 to TRBJ2-1, with D perhaps TRBD1 (5 bases). Sequencing was performed on peripheral blood. The source of this sequence is a human donor in a cohort sampled during active COVID-19. DNA for the CDR3: TGTGCCGTCAATGAAGTAGAAGGGGCCAATGAGCAGTTCTTC. Its protein product is CAVNEVEGANEQFF.